Listed here is a single TCR beta chain. Its antigen is currently not known. Base qualities were left out, and no much larger clone turns up one base away. TCRbeta CDR3 regions were amplified from genomic DNA by means of the immunoSEQ Assay, a bias-controlled multiplex PCR. As for the original processing: Nucleated cell counts per sample were estimated from amplification of reference gene primers within the assay. To quantify the absolute abundance of each unique TCRbeta CDR3 rearrangement, sequence reads were collapsed and filtered. For each sample, productive Simpson clonality was calculated by taking the square root of Simpson's diversity index across productive rearrangements. As stored in TCRdb, this immuneACCESS dataset retains in-frame rearrangements with V and J assigned. A fraction of the clones does not appear; measured against another copy, unresolved V genes explain less than half of the discrepancy, and the remainder lacks a known reason. From that table come the V and J calls and clone size; the DNA was used to work out D and trimming. This sample has 240,000 or so clones in its table, and over 65% of those were observed once. About 3.5% of the sample is taken by the ten largest.

The source of the sample is a study of blood T cell repertoires in COVID-19 (dated by TCRdb to about 2020). Regarding the study in general: Collaborator samples came from the United States, Italy and Spain and covered acute and convalescent phases of COVID-19. The repertoires were made available in a free public database intended to serve as a resource for research on the immune response to SARS-CoV-2. The samples were drawn from the first 160 participants of the ongoing ImmuneRACE study and from 950 to 1,500 subjects provided by 6 global collaborators. The prospective study material was composed of cDNA or gDNA derived from T cells, B-cell-depleted T cells, or PBMCs. Subjects who had been exposed to COVID-19, were actively infected with it, or had recovered from it provided the deeply sampled blood TCRbeta repertoires that made up the dataset. Where available, HLA class I and class II types were obtained from metadata supplied by the sample provider rather than from assay-based typing. The sample metadata nearly always contained a de-identified subject ID, COVID-19 status, age in years and sex. What the study reported, not specific to this receptor: Clinical and demographic metadata were provided uncurated, with the amount varying by source and participant.

Collaborating institutions collected whole blood in K2EDTA tubes following their own protocols. Collaborator samples were shipped for TCRbeta analysis as frozen whole blood, isolated PBMCs, or DNA extracted from either sample type. Taken from the germline V gene, the CDR1 and CDR2 loops are SGHRS and YFSETQ. Here V drops 3 bases and J drops 1 base, and the junction holds 2 bases not matched to any gene. The CDR3 has 15 amino acids, counting the end cysteine and phenylalanine. Only the CDR3 region is kept as DNA, spanning 45 bases read in frame from base 1. The rearranged chain carries TRBV5-1 and TRBJ2-3; 10 bases in the middle match TRBD2. The sequence was obtained from a woman of 80 years or more with acute or convalescent COVID-19. The sample was peripheral blood. The sequence in DNA is TGCGCCAGCAGCTGGGGGACTAGCGGCACAGATACGCAGTATTTT. It translates to CASSWGTSGTDTQYF.